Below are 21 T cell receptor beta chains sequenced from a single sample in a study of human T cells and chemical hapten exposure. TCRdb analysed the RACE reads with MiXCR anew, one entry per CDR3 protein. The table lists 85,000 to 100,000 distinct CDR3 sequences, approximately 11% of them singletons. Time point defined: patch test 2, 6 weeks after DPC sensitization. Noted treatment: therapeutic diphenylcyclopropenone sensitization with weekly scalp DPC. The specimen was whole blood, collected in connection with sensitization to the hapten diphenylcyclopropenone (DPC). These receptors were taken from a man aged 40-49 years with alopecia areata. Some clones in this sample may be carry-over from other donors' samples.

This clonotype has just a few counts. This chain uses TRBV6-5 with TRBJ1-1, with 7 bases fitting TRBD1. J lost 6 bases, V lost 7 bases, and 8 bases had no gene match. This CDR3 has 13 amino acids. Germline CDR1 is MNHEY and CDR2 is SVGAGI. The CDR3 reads CASIRQGGAEAFF. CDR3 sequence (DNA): TGTGCCAGCATCAGACAGGGAGGCGCTGAAGCTTTCTTT.

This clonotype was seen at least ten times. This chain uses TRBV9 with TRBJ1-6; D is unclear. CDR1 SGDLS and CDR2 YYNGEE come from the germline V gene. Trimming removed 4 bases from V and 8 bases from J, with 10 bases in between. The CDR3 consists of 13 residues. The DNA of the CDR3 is TGTGCCAGCAGCCATTCGCCGGATTCACCCCTCCACTTT. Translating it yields CASSHSPDSPLHF.

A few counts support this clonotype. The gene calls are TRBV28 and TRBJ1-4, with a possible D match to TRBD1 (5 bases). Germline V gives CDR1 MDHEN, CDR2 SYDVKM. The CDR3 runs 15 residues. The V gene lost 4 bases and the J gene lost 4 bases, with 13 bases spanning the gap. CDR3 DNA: TGTGCCAGCAGTTCGTCGGGGGGAGGTAATGAAAAACTGTTTTTT. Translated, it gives CASSSSGGGNEKLFF.

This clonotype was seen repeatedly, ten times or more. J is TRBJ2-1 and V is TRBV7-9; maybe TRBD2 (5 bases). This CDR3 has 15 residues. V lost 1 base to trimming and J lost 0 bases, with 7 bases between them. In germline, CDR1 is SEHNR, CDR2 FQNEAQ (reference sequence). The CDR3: CASSLVEVSYNEQFF. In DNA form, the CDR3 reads TGTGCCAGCAGCTTAGTGGAGGTCTCCTACAATGAGCAGTTCTTC.

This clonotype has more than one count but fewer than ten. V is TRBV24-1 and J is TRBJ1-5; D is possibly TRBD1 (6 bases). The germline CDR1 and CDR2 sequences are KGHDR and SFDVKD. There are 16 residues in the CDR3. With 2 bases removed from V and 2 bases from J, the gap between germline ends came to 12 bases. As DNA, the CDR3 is TGTGCCACCAGTGATTCTAGGTCAGGGGGCAATCAGCCCCAGCATTTT. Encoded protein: CATSDSRSGGNQPQHF.

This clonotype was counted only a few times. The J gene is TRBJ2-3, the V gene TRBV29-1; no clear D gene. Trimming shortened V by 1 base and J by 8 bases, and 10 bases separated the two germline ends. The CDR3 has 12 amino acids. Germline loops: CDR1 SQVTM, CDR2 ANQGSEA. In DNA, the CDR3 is TGCAGCGTTGAAGGGTCCGGAATTACGCAGTATTTT. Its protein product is CSVEGSGITQYF.

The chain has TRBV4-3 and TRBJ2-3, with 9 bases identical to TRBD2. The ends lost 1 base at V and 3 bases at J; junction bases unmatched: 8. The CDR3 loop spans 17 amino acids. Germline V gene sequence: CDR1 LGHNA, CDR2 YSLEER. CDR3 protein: CASSQVLAGIGTDTQYF. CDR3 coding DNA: TGCGCCAGCAGCCAAGTACTAGCGGGTATTGGAACAGATACGCAGTATTTT.

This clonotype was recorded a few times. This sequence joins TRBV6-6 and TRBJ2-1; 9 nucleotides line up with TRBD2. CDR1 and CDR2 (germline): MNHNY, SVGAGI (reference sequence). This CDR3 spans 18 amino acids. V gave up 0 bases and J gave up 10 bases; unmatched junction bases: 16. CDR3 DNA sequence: TGTGCCAGCAGTTACTCCGGCACGTCTAGCGGGACATCTCGGGAGCAGTTCTTC. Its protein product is CASSYSGTSSGTSREQFF.

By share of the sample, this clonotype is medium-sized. The CDR3 DNA reads as TGTGCCAGCAGTTACGATAAGGCTTACGAGCAGTACTTC. It translates to CASSYDKAYEQYF. The chain employs TRBV6-6 and TRBJ2-7; D remains unclear. V was shortened by 2 bases and J by 4 bases, with 9 bases between the two germline ends. Germline V lookup: CDR1 MNHNY, CDR2 SVGAGI (reference sequence). The CDR3 length is 13 residues.

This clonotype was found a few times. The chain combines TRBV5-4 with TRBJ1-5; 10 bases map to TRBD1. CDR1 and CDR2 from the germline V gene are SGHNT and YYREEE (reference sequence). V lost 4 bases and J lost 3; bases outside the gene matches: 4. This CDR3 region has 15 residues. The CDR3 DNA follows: TGTGCCAGCAGCCCCGGGACAGGGGTCAATCAGCCCCAGCATTTT. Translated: CASSPGTGVNQPQHF.

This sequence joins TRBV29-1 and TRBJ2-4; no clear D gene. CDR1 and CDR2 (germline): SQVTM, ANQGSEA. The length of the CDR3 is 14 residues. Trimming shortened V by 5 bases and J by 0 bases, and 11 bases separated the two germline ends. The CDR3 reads CSVLVSLAKNIQYF. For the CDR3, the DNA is TGCAGCGTTCTTGTCTCTTTAGCCAAAAACATTCAGTACTTC.

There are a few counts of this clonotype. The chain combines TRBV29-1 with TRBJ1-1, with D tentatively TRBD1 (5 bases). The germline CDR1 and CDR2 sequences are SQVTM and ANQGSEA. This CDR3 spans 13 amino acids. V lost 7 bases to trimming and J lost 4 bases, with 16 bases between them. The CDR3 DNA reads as TGCAGCGCCTCCGGGGGGATGGGCACTGAAGCTTTCTTT. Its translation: CSASGGMGTEAFF.

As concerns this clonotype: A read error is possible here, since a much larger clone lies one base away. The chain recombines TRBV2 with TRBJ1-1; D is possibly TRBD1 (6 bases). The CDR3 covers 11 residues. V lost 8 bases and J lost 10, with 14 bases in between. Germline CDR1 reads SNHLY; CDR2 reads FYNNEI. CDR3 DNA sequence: TGTGCCAGCTCGAGGACAGCTGGAGCTTTCTTT. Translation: CASSRTAGAFF.

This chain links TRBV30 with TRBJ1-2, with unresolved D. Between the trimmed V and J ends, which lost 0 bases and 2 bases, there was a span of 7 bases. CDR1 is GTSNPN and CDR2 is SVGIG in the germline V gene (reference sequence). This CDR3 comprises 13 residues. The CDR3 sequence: CAWSVLTNYGYTF. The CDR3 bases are TGTGCCTGGAGTGTACTCACCAACTATGGCTACACCTTC.

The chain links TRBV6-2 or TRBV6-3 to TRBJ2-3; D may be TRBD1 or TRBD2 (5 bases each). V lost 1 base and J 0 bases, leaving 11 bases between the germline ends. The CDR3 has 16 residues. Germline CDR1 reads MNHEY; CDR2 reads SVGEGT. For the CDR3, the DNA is TGTGCCAGCAGTTACTTAGCCGGGACCAGCACAGATACGCAGTATTTT. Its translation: CASSYLAGTSTDTQYF.

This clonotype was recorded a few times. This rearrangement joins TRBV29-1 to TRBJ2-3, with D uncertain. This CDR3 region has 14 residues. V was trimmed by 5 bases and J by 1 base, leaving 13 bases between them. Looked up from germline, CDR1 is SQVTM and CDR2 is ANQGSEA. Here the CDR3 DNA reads TGCAGCGTTATAATTAGTCTAGGCACAGATACGCAGTATTTT. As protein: CSVIISLGTDTQYF.

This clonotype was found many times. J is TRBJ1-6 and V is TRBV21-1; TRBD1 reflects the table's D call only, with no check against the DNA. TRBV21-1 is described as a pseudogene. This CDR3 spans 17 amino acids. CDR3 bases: TGTGCCAGCTTTCTAAAGGGGGCCTTGAAGCATAATTCACCCCTCCACTTT. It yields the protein CASFLKGALKHNSPLHF.

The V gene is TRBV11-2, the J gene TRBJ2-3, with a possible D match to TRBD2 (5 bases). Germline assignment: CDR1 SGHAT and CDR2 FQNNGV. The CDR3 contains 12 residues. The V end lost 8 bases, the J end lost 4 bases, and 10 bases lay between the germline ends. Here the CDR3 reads CASRAEADTQYF. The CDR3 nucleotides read TGTGCCAGCCGAGCGGAAGCAGATACGCAGTATTTT.

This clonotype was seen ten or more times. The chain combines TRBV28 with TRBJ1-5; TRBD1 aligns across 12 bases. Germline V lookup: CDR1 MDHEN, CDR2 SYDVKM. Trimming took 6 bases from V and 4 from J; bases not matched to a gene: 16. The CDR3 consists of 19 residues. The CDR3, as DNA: TGTGCCAGCAGGGCCAGACCGGGACAGGGGGCGCAGAGTAATCAGCCCCAGCATTTT. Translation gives CASRARPGQGAQSNQPQHF.

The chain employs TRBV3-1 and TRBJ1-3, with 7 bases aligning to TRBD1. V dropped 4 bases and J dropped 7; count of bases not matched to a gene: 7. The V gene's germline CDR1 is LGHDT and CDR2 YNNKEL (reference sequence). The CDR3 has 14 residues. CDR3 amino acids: CASSLDRVANTIYF. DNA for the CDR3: TGTGCCAGCAGCCTTGACAGGGTAGCCAACACCATATATTTT.

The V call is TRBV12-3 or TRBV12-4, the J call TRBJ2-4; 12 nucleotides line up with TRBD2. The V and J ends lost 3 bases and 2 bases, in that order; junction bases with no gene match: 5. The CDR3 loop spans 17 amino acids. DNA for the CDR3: TGTGCCAGCAGTTTCCAAGGACTAGCGGGAACCAAAAACATTCAGTACTTC. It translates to CASSFQGLAGTKNIQYF.